This TCR beta chain was documented in a study of regulatory T cells in long-lasting Graves disease. Study summary: Persistent Graves' disease meant over 5 years of antithyroid drugs with positive TSH receptor antibodies.

For TCR beta, libraries came from iRepertoire HTBI primers and Arm-PCR of CDR3 regions. TCRdb ran MiXCR on the multiplex PCR reads and lists one entry per CDR3 protein. The data hold about 450,000 distinct CDR3 sequences, with roughly a quarter observed a single time. Many counts were recorded for this clonotype. Time point of the sample: persistent/refractory GD, antithyroid drugs over 5 years with positive TRAb. Extracted RNA from PBMCs served as the source of the TCR library. EDTA tubes were used for drawing 8.5 to 9.5 milliliters of peripheral blood. The source of this sequence is a female donor with Graves disease. The sample consisted of peripheral blood mononuclear cells (PBMCs), taken when the disease was refractory, from a patient treated with antithyroid drugs.

CDR3 nucleotides: TGTGCCAGCAGTTTACCCTCCCCCGGACTAGCGGCCTCCTACGAGCAGTACTTC. It is translated as CASSLPSPGLAASYEQYF. V and J are TRBV28 and TRBJ2-7; 10 bases fit TRBD2. Germline CDR1 reads MDHEN; CDR2 reads SYDVKM. V lost 2 bases and J lost 0; bases outside the gene matches: 10. This CDR3 has 18 amino acids.